These 6 T cell receptor beta chains came from one sample sequenced in a study of blood T cell repertoires in COVID-19. Some clones are missing from TCRdb's copy, which holds only in-frame ones; the method was immunoSEQ multiplex PCR. The table includes about 250,000 clones, almost 90% detected once. The sample taken for sequencing was peripheral blood. The receptors originated from a man at least 80 years old with acute or convalescent COVID-19.

The chain combines TRBV5-4 with TRBJ1-1, with 10 nucleotides matching TRBD1. This CDR3 has 15 residues. CDR1 SGHNT and CDR2 YYREEE come from the germline V gene (reference sequence). V lost 1 base and J lost 5; bases outside the gene matches: 5. CDR3 region: CASSLRTGGSTEAFF. The DNA for the CDR3 is TGTGCCAGCAGCTTGCGGACAGGGGGAAGTACTGAAGCTTTCTTT.

The chain uses TRBV2 and TRBJ1-4, with D possibly being TRBD1 (6 bases). Germline CDR1 reads SNHLY; CDR2 reads FYNNEI. The CDR3 covers 14 residues. The V end lost 7 bases, the J end lost 8 bases, and 17 bases lay between the germline ends. The CDR3 DNA reads as TGTGCCAGCACTCAGTGGGGGGGCGGAGAAAAACTGTTTTTT. Translation: CASTQWGGGEKLFF.

This chain connects TRBV7-8 to TRBJ2-3; TRBD1 is a possible D gene (6 bases). CDR1 SGHVS and CDR2 FQNEAQ come from the germline V gene. The CDR3 has 16 residues. V was pared by 1 base and J by 0 bases, with 11 bases between. CDR3 coding DNA: TGTGCCAGCAGCTTAGTTGCAGGGGCTAGCACAGATACGCAGTATTTT. It specifies CASSLVAGASTDTQYF. Complete variable domain (other parts from reference TRBV7-8 and TRBJ2-3): GAGVSQSPRYKVAKRGQDVALRCDPISGHVSLFWYQQALGQGPEFLTYFQNEAQLDKSGLPSDRFFAERPEGSVSTLKIQRTQQEDSAVYLCASSLVAGASTDTQYFGPGTRLTVL.

The gene calls are TRBV3-1 (or the pseudogene TRBV3-2) and TRBJ2-4; the D gene is possibly TRBD2 (6 bases). The CDR3 has 16 residues. Germline V gene lookup returns CDR1 LGHDT and CDR2 YNNKEL (reference sequence). V dropped 1 base and J dropped 3 bases, with 13 bases sitting between them. The CDR3 nucleotides read TGTGCCAGCAGCCAAGGCAGGTGGAGGGACAAAAACATTCAGTACTTC. It is translated as CASSQGRWRDKNIQYF.

The genes are TRBV7-8 and TRBJ1-5, with D possibly being TRBD1 (6 bases). The CDR3 sequence is 15 residues long. Germline V gene data show CDR1 as SGHVS and CDR2 as FQNEAQ. Trimming pared 5 bases from V and 4 bases from J, leaving 15 bases between. The CDR3 DNA reads as TGTGCCAGCAGCCCATCGGACAGCTATAATCAGCCCCAGCATTTT. Amino acid sequence: CASSPSDSYNQPQHF.

Comments on this clone: At the DNA level, this CDR3 is encoded by other sequences in the same sample as well. The chain joins TRBV29-1 to TRBJ1-1; 8 positions agree with TRBD1. V shed 7 bases, J shed 1 base, and the junction held 5 bases outside the gene matches. This CDR3 has 13 amino acids. CDR1 is SQVTM, CDR2 ANQGSEA, per germline. The CDR3 region has the DNA TGCAGCGCTCCTGGGACAGGGAACACTGAAGCTTTCTTT. This translates into CSAPGTGNTEAFF.